The 27 T cell receptor beta chains presented below share a single source sample, sequenced in a study of shared clonotypes between healthy human individuals. Repertoires were generated with immunoSEQ multiplex PCR, while TCRdb's copy carries only in-frame clones and drops some. In the table there are 1.6 million or so clones, roughly 96% of which are singletons. The sample consisted of naive CD4+ T cells sorted from blood. Stated subset: CD45RA+ positively selected. The receptors originated from a man aged 30-40 years in good health.

The V call is TRBV5-4, the J call TRBJ2-7; 8 bases are shared with TRBD1. This CDR3 contains 14 residues. Germline CDR1 reads SGHNT; CDR2 reads YYREEE (reference sequence). With V trimmed by 3 bases and J by 3 bases, 5 bases remained unmatched. For the CDR3, the DNA is TGTGCCAGCAGCTCTGACAGGGGTGACTACGAGCAGTACTTC. Protein sequence: CASSSDRGDYEQYF.

The chain combines TRBV9 with TRBJ2-3; a possible D gene is TRBD1 (5 bases). This CDR3 spans 17 amino acids. Germline V gives CDR1 SGDLS, CDR2 YYNGEE. The V and J ends lost 0 bases and 4 bases respectively, with 18 bases between them. CDR3 region: CASSVATVGVASDTQYF. The CDR3 region has the DNA TGTGCCAGCAGCGTAGCGACAGTTGGGGTAGCATCAGATACGCAGTATTTT.

The chain employs TRBV28 and TRBJ2-7, with D maybe TRBD1 (5 bases). This CDR3 has 15 residues. Looked up from germline, CDR1 is MDHEN and CDR2 is SYDVKM. V lost 3 bases, J lost 4 bases, and 16 bases lay in between. Here the CDR3 reads CASSFLQVEFYEQYF. The CDR3 nucleotides are TGTGCCAGCAGTTTCCTACAGGTTGAGTTTTACGAGCAGTACTTC.

V usage is TRBV5-6 and J usage is TRBJ2-7; 7 bases agree with TRBD1. This CDR3 is 14 amino acids long. With 4 bases clipped from V and 2 bases from J, the junction kept 6 bases outside the gene matches. Germline-derived CDR1 and CDR2 are SGHDT and YYEEEE. CDR3 residues: CASSPRQGTYEQYF. CDR3 nucleotide sequence: TGTGCCAGCAGCCCTCGACAGGGAACCTACGAGCAGTACTTC.

The chain joins TRBV9 to TRBJ2-7; the D is unclear. CDR3 length: 14 amino acids. Trimming took 0 bases from V and 2 from J, leaving 9 bases between them. CDR1 and CDR2 (germline): SGDLS, YYNGEE. DNA of the CDR3: TGTGCCAGCAGCGTAGCACTAAAAACCTACGAGCAGTACTTC. This sequence encodes CASSVALKTYEQYF.

This chain uses TRBV5-6 with TRBJ2-1; 13 bases are shared with TRBD2. Germline values: CDR1 SGHDT, CDR2 YYEEEE. Losses at the gene ends were 0 bases for V and 9 bases for J; bases not matched to a gene: 6. The CDR3 runs to 16 residues. In DNA, the CDR3 is TGTGCCAGCAGCTTGGTAGGACTAGCGGGAGCTGGTGAGCAGTTCTTC. It translates to CASSLVGLAGAGEQFF.

The gene calls are TRBV5-6 and TRBJ2-3; TRBD1 might be the D (6 bases). CDR3 length equals 15 residues. V lost 2 bases and J 3 bases, leaving 13 bases between the germline ends. Germline V gives CDR1 SGHDT, CDR2 YYEEEE. CDR3 in DNA: TGTGCCAGCAGCTTACCCATGGGGGCGACAGATACGCAGTATTTT. Its translation is CASSLPMGATDTQYF.

This chain uses TRBV5-4 with TRBJ2-2, with D perhaps matching TRBD2 (6 bases). The CDR3 runs 12 residues. Germline CDR1 and CDR2: SGHNT and YYREEE (reference sequence). The V end was cut by 4 bases, the J end by 6 bases, with 7 bases between. CDR3 protein: CASSGGSGELFF. The CDR3 nucleotides are TGTGCCAGCAGCGGGGGGTCCGGGGAGCTGTTTTTT.

This rearrangement joins TRBV30 to TRBJ1-1; perhaps TRBD1 as D (5 bases). The CDR3 runs 11 residues. Trimming took 3 bases from V and 6 from J, leaving 8 bases between them. CDR1 GTSNPN and CDR2 SVGIG come from the germline V gene (reference sequence). The CDR3 nucleotides read TGTGCCTGGAGATGGGGCGCTGAAGCTTTCTTT. Its translation is CAWRWGAEAFF. The full variable domain, completed using reference TRBV30 and TRBJ1-1, is SQTIHQWPATLVQPVGSPLSLECTVEGTSNPNLYWYRQAAGRGLQLLFYSVGIGQISSEVPQNLSASRPQDRQFILSSKKLLLSDSGFYLCAWRWGAEAFFGQGTRLTVV.

This rearrangement joins TRBV19 to TRBJ2-7; D tentatively fits TRBD1 or TRBD2 (5 bases each). This CDR3 has 13 amino acids. V was clipped by 6 bases and J by 3 bases, with 12 bases between them. Germline-derived CDR1 and CDR2 are LNHDA and SQIVND (reference sequence). DNA for the CDR3: TGTGCCAGTAGCAGGGACGAGTTCTACGAGCAGTACTTC. Protein product: CASSRDEFYEQYF.

About this clone itself: This specimen includes other DNA sequences encoding the same CDR3. The rearrangement uses TRBV2 and TRBJ2-1, with TRBD1 matching 8 bases. Germline V gene lookup returns CDR1 SNHLY and CDR2 FYNNEI. CDR3 length equals 13 residues. V was pared by 5 bases and J by 4 bases, with 1 base of the junction left unmatched. The CDR3 coding sequence is TGTGCCAGCAGTCGACAGGGGTACAATGAGCAGTTCTTC. Translated, it gives CASSRQGYNEQFF.

The V call is TRBV11-2, the J call TRBJ2-2; D is perhaps TRBD1 (6 bases). Germline-derived CDR1 and CDR2 are SGHAT and FQNNGV. V lost 5 bases to trimming and J lost 7 bases, with 17 bases between them. The CDR3 length is 15 residues. CDR3 amino acids: CASSADSSSGGELFF. In DNA, the CDR3 is TGTGCCAGCAGCGCGGACAGCTCCTCTGGCGGGGAGCTGTTTTTT.

The chain combines TRBV5-4 with TRBJ2-7, with 10 bases aligning to TRBD2. CDR1 and CDR2 from the germline V gene are SGHNT and YYREEE (reference sequence). The CDR3 is 15 residues long. Unmatched junction bases numbered 8, after V lost 2 bases and J lost 6 bases. The CDR3 DNA reads TGTGCCAGCAGCTTAGACCTAGCGGGAGAGCGCGAGCAGTACTTC. Amino acids: CASSLDLAGEREQYF.

The V and J genes are TRBV25-1 and TRBJ1-6, with D unclear. Per the germline V gene, CDR1 is MGHDK and CDR2 is SYGVNS. V shed 6 bases and J shed 5 bases, with 11 bases lying between them. This CDR3 spans 14 amino acids. The CDR3 here is CASSQPDHNSPLHF. As DNA, the CDR3 is TGTGCCAGCAGCCAACCCGACCATAATTCACCCCTCCACTTT.

The chain is built from TRBV19 and TRBJ2-1; D might be TRBD1 or TRBD2, each matching 6 bases. Trimming removed 3 bases at V and 2 bases at J, with 14 bases between. The CDR3 has 16 residues. Germline V gene lookup returns CDR1 LNHDA and CDR2 SQIVND (reference sequence). This CDR3 reads CASSMEQGGTYNEQFF. The CDR3 DNA reads TGTGCCAGTAGTATGGAACAGGGAGGTACCTACAATGAGCAGTTCTTC.

The V gene is TRBV5-1, the J gene TRBJ2-1; 7 positions match TRBD1. The J segment lost 4 bases and the V segment lost 7 bases, leaving 11 bases of the junction unmatched. Germline values: CDR1 SGHRS, CDR2 YFSETQ. The CDR3 is made up of 15 amino acids. The chain's CDR3 is CASFLGPGQYNEQFF. CDR3 bases: TGCGCCAGCTTCCTCGGACCGGGACAGTACAATGAGCAGTTCTTC.

This rearrangement joins TRBV5-6 to TRBJ2-1; weak D call: TRBD1 (5 bases). The CDR3 covers 15 residues. CDR1 and CDR2 from the germline V gene are SGHDT and YYEEEE. Trimming left V 2 bases short and J 0 bases short, with 9 bases between. CDR3 region: CASSFDSSSYNEQFF. The CDR3 DNA is TGTGCCAGCAGCTTTGACAGTAGCTCCTACAATGAGCAGTTCTTC.

The rearrangement links TRBV5-6 to TRBJ2-2; D possibly matches TRBD1 or TRBD2 (5 bases each). V was cut by 3 bases and J by 7 bases, with 16 bases left in between. Germline CDR1 and CDR2: SGHDT and YYEEEE. The length of the CDR3 is 15 residues. The CDR3 sequence is CASSWNRKAGGELFF. The CDR3 coding sequence is TGTGCCAGCAGCTGGAACAGGAAGGCGGGCGGGGAGCTGTTTTTT.

Written as DNA, the CDR3 is TGCGCCAGCAGCCTGGGACAGAACTATGAAAAACTGTTTTTT. Translation: CASSLGQNYEKLFF. V is TRBV5-1 and J is TRBJ1-4; 7 bases agree with TRBD1. This CDR3 comprises 14 residues. The germline CDR1 and CDR2 sequences are SGHRS and YFSETQ. The junction had 6 bases not matched to a gene; V was cut back by 4 bases and J by 6 bases.

V is TRBV18 and J is TRBJ2-7, with D unclear. This CDR3 is 15 amino acids long. Trimming left V 3 bases short and J 4 bases short, with 16 bases between. Per the germline V gene, CDR1 is KGHSH and CDR2 is LQKENI. The CDR3 sequence is CASSPGSEVEYEQYF. The CDR3 DNA reads TGTGCCAGCTCACCCGGTTCGGAAGTTGAGTACGAGCAGTACTTC.

J is TRBJ2-1 and V is TRBV18; D is uncertain. The V end was cut by 6 bases, the J end by 3 bases, with 15 bases between. The CDR3 totals 15 residues. The germline V gene has CDR1 KGHSH and CDR2 LQKENI. The CDR3 loop reads CASSRRVVGYNEQFF. The CDR3 DNA reads as TGTGCCAGCTCCCGTCGGGTTGTTGGCTACAATGAGCAGTTCTTC. The full variable domain, its missing parts supplied by reference TRBV18 and TRBJ2-1, is NAGVMQNPRHLVRRRGQEARLRCSPMKGHSHVYWYRQLPEEGLKFMVYLQKENIIDESGMPKERFSAEFPKEGPSILRIQQVVRGDSAAYFCASSRRVVGYNEQFFGPGTRLTVL.

V gene TRBV7-2 combines with J gene TRBJ2-7; 8 bases align to TRBD1. This CDR3 comprises 15 residues. V was pared by 5 bases and J by 3 bases, with 9 bases of the junction left unmatched. Germline loops: CDR1 SGHTA, CDR2 FQGNSA. The CDR3 DNA reads TGTGCCAGCAGCCTAACACCGGGACAGGTCTACGAGCAGTACTTC. Amino acid sequence: CASSLTPGQVYEQYF.

This sequence joins TRBV10-3 and TRBJ2-5, with TRBD2 matching 10 bases. Germline V gene lookup returns CDR1 ENHRY and CDR2 SYGVKD. V lost 7 bases, J lost 3 bases, and 8 bases stayed unmatched. There are 15 residues in the CDR3. The CDR3 region is CAIKSAGLAKETQYF. In DNA form, the CDR3 reads TGTGCCATCAAATCCGCGGGACTAGCGAAAGAGACCCAGTACTTC.

The chain employs TRBV7-3 and TRBJ2-4; D remains unclear. This CDR3 has 14 amino acids. Germline lookup yields CDR1 SGHTA and CDR2 FQGTGA. V was shortened by 2 bases and J by 0 bases, with 5 bases between the two germline ends. The CDR3 DNA follows: TGTGCCAGCAGCTTATCCCTAGCCAAAAACATTCAGTACTTC. This translates into CASSLSLAKNIQYF.

The chain uses TRBV5-1 and TRBJ2-7, with 12 bases that match TRBD2. The CDR3 contains 16 residues. From germline, CDR1 is SGHRS and CDR2 YFSETQ. The V gene end was trimmed by 4 bases and the J gene end by 2 bases; junction bases not matched to a gene: 7. CDR3 in amino acids: CASSGGTSGYPYEQYF. The DNA of the CDR3 is TGCGCCAGCAGCGGGGGGACTAGCGGGTACCCCTACGAGCAGTACTTC.

This chain links TRBV28 with TRBJ2-7, with a possible D match to TRBD1 (6 bases). Per the germline V gene, CDR1 is MDHEN and CDR2 is SYDVKM. V was shortened by 11 bases and J by 0 bases, with 14 bases between the two germline ends. This CDR3 has 13 amino acids. The CDR3 is CACTGIASYEQYF. The CDR3 DNA is TGTGCCTGCACAGGGATAGCCTCCTACGAGCAGTACTTC.

J is TRBJ2-7 and V is TRBV10-3; 8 nucleotides agree with TRBD1. The CDR3 consists of 14 residues. The germline V gene has CDR1 ENHRY and CDR2 SYGVKD. The ends lost 3 bases at V and 2 bases at J; junction bases unmatched: 3. CDR3 bases: TGTGCCATCAGTGACCCGACAGGGGCCTACGAGCAGTACTTC. Encoded protein: CAISDPTGAYEQYF.